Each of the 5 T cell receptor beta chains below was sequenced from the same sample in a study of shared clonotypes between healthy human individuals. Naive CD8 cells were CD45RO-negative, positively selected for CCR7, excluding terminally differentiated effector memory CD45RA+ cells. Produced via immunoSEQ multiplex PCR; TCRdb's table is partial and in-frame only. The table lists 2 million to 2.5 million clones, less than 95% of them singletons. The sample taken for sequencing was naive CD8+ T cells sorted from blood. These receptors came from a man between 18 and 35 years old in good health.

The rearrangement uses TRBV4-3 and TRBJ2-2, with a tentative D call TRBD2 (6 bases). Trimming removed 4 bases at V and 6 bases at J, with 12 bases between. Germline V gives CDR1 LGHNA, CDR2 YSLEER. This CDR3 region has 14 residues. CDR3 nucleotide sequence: TGCGCCAGCAGCCCTAGACTAGACCCCGGGGAGCTGTTTTTT. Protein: CASSPRLDPGELFF.

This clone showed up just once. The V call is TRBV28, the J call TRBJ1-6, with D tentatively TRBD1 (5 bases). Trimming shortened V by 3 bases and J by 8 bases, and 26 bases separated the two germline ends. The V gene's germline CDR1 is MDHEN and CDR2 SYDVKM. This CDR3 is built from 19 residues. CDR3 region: CASSLAPGEGEIYDSPLHF. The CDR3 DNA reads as TGTGCCAGCAGTTTGGCCCCGGGGGAAGGGGAAATATATGATTCACCCCTCCACTTT.

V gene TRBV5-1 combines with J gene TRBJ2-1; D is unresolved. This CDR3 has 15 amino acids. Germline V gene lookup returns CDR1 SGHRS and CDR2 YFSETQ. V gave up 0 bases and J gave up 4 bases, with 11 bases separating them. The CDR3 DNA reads TGCGCCAGCAGCTTGGTGGGCCTTAGTTACAATGAGCAGTTCTTC. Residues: CASSLVGLSYNEQFF.

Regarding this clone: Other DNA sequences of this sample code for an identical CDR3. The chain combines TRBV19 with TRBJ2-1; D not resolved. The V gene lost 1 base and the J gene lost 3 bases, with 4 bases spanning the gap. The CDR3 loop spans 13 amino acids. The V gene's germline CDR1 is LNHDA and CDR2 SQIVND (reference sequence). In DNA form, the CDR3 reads TGTGCCAGTAGTATAGGCTTCTACAATGAGCAGTTCTTC. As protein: CASSIGFYNEQFF.

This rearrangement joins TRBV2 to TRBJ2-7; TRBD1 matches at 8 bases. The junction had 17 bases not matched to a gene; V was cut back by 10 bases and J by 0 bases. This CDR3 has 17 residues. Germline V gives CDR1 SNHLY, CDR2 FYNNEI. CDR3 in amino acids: CAIMGEEPGQDSYEQYF. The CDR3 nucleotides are TGTGCCATCATGGGGGAAGAACCGGGACAGGACTCCTACGAGCAGTACTTC.